The rows below give T cell receptor beta chains drawn from one sample of a study of cytomegalovirus exposure and HLA in healthy donors. Profiled with immunoSEQ multiplex PCR; TCRdb holds only in-frame clones, not every one. Among tens of thousands of clones listed, 82% were seen once. The sample comprised PBMCs. All receptors come from a man aged 50 or older in good health and CMV-seronegative. Each CDR3 is given with its conserved first and last residue.

TRBV21-1	TRBJ2-7	CASSNGGDQVHEQYF
TRBV4-1	TRBJ1-1	CASSQDPPEVDRTTEAFF
TRBV4-3	TRBJ1-1	CASSQGTGKNTEAFF
TRBV5-5	TRBJ2-1	CASSAAGLAGAVNEQFF
TRBV21-1	TRBJ2-7	CASSIRPTSGRYEQYF
TRBV13	TRBJ1-3	CASSFTGSSGNTIYF
TRBV5-1	TRBJ2-2	CASSLEQGAGELFF
TRBV4-2	TRBJ2-7	CASSIRLDRTYEQYF
TRBV9	TRBJ2-1	CASSPSGTSTKGEQFF
TRBV6-5	TRBJ2-5	CASLTAGKETQYF
TRBV27	TRBJ2-3	CATAQRSSTDTQYF
TRBV5-1	NA	CASSLVGLAVPYEQYF
TRBV6-5	TRBJ2-7	CASSYLTSGDEQYF
TRBV15	TRBJ2-3	CATSREPGDTQYF
TRBV5-1	TRBJ1-3	CASSLGERGNTIYF
TRBV9	TRBJ2-3	CASSVGGSRADTQYF
TRBV15	TRBJ2-2	CATRTLGQGRTGELFF
TRBV6-6	TRBJ1-5	CASSYSTGGYNQPQHF
TRBV29-1	TRBJ2-7	CSVRTGIYEQYF
TRBV11-1	TRBJ1-1	CASSLVVNTEAFF
TRBV10-3	TRBJ2-3	CAIRVSGTSILRGPTDTQYF
TRBV5-6	TRBJ2-7	CASSKPGLAGEHEQYF
TRBV4-2	TRBJ1-4	CASSQGGGATNEKLFF
TRBV10-3	TRBJ2-7	CATNPGQGSYEQYF
TRBV7-8	TRBJ2-7	CASSSAGTSGYEQYF
TRBV25-1	TRBJ2-7	CASSDKGLAGVEQYF
TRBV10-1	TRBJ2-7	CASSSWDRTYEQYF
TRBV5-4	TRBJ1-4	CASSLAGAEKLFF
TRBV2	TRBJ1-5	CASRGDSLKNQPQHF
TRBV27	TRBJ2-1	CASSLSGQGSVHEQFF
TRBV5-8	TRBJ2-5	CASSLGQGRETQYF
TRBV28	TRBJ1-5	CASSPDRGETNQPQHF
TRBV19	TRBJ2-1	CASSPSGIYNEQFF
TRBV5-1	TRBJ1-2	CASSWEGGQGARGYTF
TRBV2	TRBJ2-2	CASRNDRDTGELFF
TRBV7-2	TRBJ2-1	CASTLQGSSYNEQFF
TRBV10-3	TRBJ1-1	CAISPNRGGTTEAFF
TRBV28	TRBJ2-7	CASSGYEQYF